Shown below are 29 T cell receptor beta chains from a single sample sequenced in a study of neurological immune-mediated disorders. TCRdb processed the 5' RACE reads anew with MiXCR; each CDR3 protein has one entry. The table lists more than 75,000 distinct CDR3 sequences, 5% to 6% of them singletons. The specimen sequenced was PBMCs. Source of these receptors: a woman aged 30 to 39 with multiple sclerosis.

This clonotype appeared many times. The chain has TRBV6-5 and TRBJ1-1, with a tentative D call TRBD1 (6 bases). The germline V and J ends were trimmed by 1 base and 3 bases, with 21 bases remaining between them. Germline V gene lookup returns CDR1 MNHEY and CDR2 SVGAGI. The CDR3 has 18 residues. In nucleotides, the CDR3 is TGTGCCAGCAGTTACTACGGGCCGGGGGGCGCTGGGGACACTGAAGCTTTCTTT. Translation gives CASSYYGPGGAGDTEAFF.

This clonotype has ten or more counts. The chain combines TRBV5-1 with TRBJ2-7; 10 bases fit TRBD2. The CDR3 length is 15 residues. Looked up from germline, CDR1 is SGHRS and CDR2 is YFSETQ. V was pared by 4 bases and J by 5 bases, with 9 bases of the junction left unmatched. The DNA of the CDR3 is TGCGCCAGCAGCCGCGTTGAGCTAGCGGGAGACGAGCAGTACTTC. It encodes CASSRVELAGDEQYF.

This clonotype has a count of ten or more. The chain employs TRBV20-1 and TRBJ2-3; TRBD2 agrees at 9 bases. CDR1 and CDR2 (germline): DFQATT, SNEGSKA (reference sequence). CDR3 length equals 20 residues. With 0 bases clipped from V and 0 bases from J, the junction kept 16 bases outside the gene matches. This CDR3 is CSARDRAGGLRKISTDTQYF. CDR3 DNA: TGCAGTGCTAGAGATAGAGCGGGAGGACTCAGGAAGATAAGCACAGATACGCAGTATTTT.

This rearrangement joins TRBV7-2 to TRBJ2-1, with 12 nucleotides matching TRBD1. CDR1 SGHTA and CDR2 FQGNSA come from the germline V gene. This CDR3 is 14 amino acids long. Trimming took 5 bases from V and 6 from J; bases not matched to a gene: 2. CDR3 sequence: CASSPGQGANEQFF. CDR3 DNA: TGTGCCAGCAGCCCGGGACAGGGGGCCAATGAGCAGTTCTTC.

There are many counts of this clonotype. V usage is TRBV20-1 and J usage is TRBJ1-1; unclear D gene. This CDR3 spans 13 amino acids. V dropped 8 bases and J dropped 1 base, with 14 bases sitting between them. Germline V gene sequence: CDR1 DFQATT, CDR2 SNEGSKA (reference sequence). CDR3 sequence reads: CSTYGLTNTEAFF. As DNA, the CDR3 is TGCAGTACCTATGGGCTGACGAACACTGAAGCTTTCTTT.

The chain combines TRBV10-3 with TRBJ2-1; D not resolved. There are 12 residues in the CDR3. The V and J ends lost 0 bases and 7 bases respectively, with 4 bases between them. The V gene's germline CDR1 is ENHRY and CDR2 SYGVKD. CDR3 DNA sequence: TGTGCCATCAGTGAGTCGTGGAATGAGCAGTTCTTC. It encodes CAISESWNEQFF.

This clonotype was observed at least ten times. The chain carries TRBV20-1 and TRBJ2-3; D call uncertain. This CDR3 comprises 11 residues. Germline V gene sequence: CDR1 DFQATT, CDR2 SNEGSKA (reference sequence). V shed 1 base and J shed 6 bases, with 5 bases lying between them. CDR3 sequence (DNA): TGCAGTGCTAGAGTTAAGGATACGCAGTATTTT. Its protein product is CSARVKDTQYF.

This clonotype showed up many times. The CDR3 loop reads CASRPAGTQETQYF. The CDR3 region has the DNA TGTGCCAGCAGACCAGCGGGGACCCAAGAGACCCAGTACTTC. The chain has TRBV27 and TRBJ2-5; 7 positions agree with TRBD2. Losses at the gene ends were 6 bases for V and 1 base for J; bases not matched to a gene: 5. Per the germline V gene, CDR1 is MNHEY and CDR2 is SMNVEV (reference sequence). This CDR3 spans 14 amino acids.

This clonotype has at least ten counts. The rearrangement uses TRBV5-1 and TRBJ1-1; 7 bases map to TRBD1. The germline V gene has CDR1 SGHRS and CDR2 YFSETQ. The CDR3 contains 12 residues. J was trimmed by 11 bases and V by 2 bases; bases with no gene match: 6. CDR3 protein: CASSFTQGVAFF. CDR3 nucleotide sequence: TGCGCCAGCAGCTTCACCCAGGGGGTGGCTTTCTTT. The whole variable domain, remainder taken from reference TRBV5-1 and TRBJ1-1, is KAGVTQTPRYLIKTRGQQVTLSCSPISGHRSVSWYQQTPGQGLQFLFEYFSETQRNKGNFPGRFSGRQFSNSRSEMNVSTLELGDSALYLCASSFTQGVAFFGQGTRLTVV.

This clonotype was observed at least ten times. The J gene is TRBJ2-2, the V gene TRBV12-3 or TRBV12-4, with D perhaps matching TRBD1 (5 bases). The CDR3 runs 13 residues. V was shortened by 5 bases and J by 9 bases, with 13 bases between the two germline ends. CDR3 region: CASSPQDGWELFF. As DNA, the CDR3 is TGTGCCAGCAGTCCACAGGATGGTTGGGAGCTGTTTTTT.

This clonotype was recorded at least ten times. As DNA, the CDR3 is TGCGCCAGCAGCTTAACAGGGGGGCGCACAGATACGCAGTATTTT. Its translation is CASSLTGGRTDTQYF. The chain employs TRBV5-1 and TRBJ2-3; 8 positions match TRBD1. Unmatched junction bases numbered 3, after V lost 2 bases and J lost 1 base. CDR3 size: 15 residues. Germline V CDR1 and CDR2: SGHRS, YFSETQ. The variable domain in full, completed from reference TRBV5-1 and TRBJ2-3, reads KAGVTQTPRYLIKTRGQQVTLSCSPISGHRSVSWYQQTPGQGLQFLFEYFSETQRNKGNFPGRFSGRQFSNSRSEMNVSTLELGDSALYLCASSLTGGRTDTQYFGPGTRLTVL.

There are many counts of this clonotype. This chain connects TRBV10-3 to TRBJ2-1, with 7 bases that match TRBD2. The CDR3 extends over 16 amino acids. Germline V gives CDR1 ENHRY, CDR2 SYGVKD. V was clipped by 2 bases and J by 5 bases; unmatched bases: 9. The CDR3 here is CAISEPGSSGHNEQFF. CDR3 DNA: TGTGCCATCAGTGAGCCCGGTTCTAGCGGCCACAATGAGCAGTTCTTC.

This clonotype was counted at least ten times. The rearrangement links TRBV20-1 to TRBJ1-5, with D possibly matching TRBD1 (6 bases). Trimming cost V 1 base and J 3 bases, with 7 bases left between them. The CDR3 covers 13 residues. Germline V gene data show CDR1 as DFQATT and CDR2 as SNEGSKA (reference sequence). The chain's CDR3 is CSARGDINQPQHF. The CDR3 bases are TGCAGTGCTAGAGGGGACATCAATCAGCCCCAGCATTTT.

This clonotype was picked up many times. This rearrangement joins TRBV5-6 to TRBJ2-1; D is possibly TRBD2 (7 bases). Germline CDR1 SGHDT, CDR2 YYEEEE. This CDR3 has 15 amino acids. The V end lost 3 bases, the J end lost 4 bases, and 14 bases lay between the germline ends. The CDR3 nucleotides read TGTGCCAGCAGCTATGGGGGGGCTCATTACAATGAGCAGTTCTTC. It specifies CASSYGGAHYNEQFF.

This clonotype was detected a few times. The rearrangement links TRBV18 to TRBJ1-2, with TRBD1 as a possible D gene (6 bases). The CDR3 extends over 14 amino acids. Trimming took off 3 bases at V and 6 bases at J, with 14 bases between the two ends. Germline V CDR1 and CDR2: KGHSH, LQKENI. The CDR3 is CASSPGEQGHGYTF. The CDR3 DNA follows: TGTGCCAGCTCACCGGGGGAACAGGGCCATGGCTACACCTTC.

The gene calls are TRBV18 and TRBJ2-4; TRBD1 aligns across 11 bases. J gave up 8 bases and V 3 bases, and 3 bases lay outside the gene matches. CDR1 and CDR2 (germline): KGHSH, LQKENI. CDR3 length: 14 residues. CDR3 in DNA: TGTGCCAGCTCACCCGGGACAGGGGGAGACATTCAGTACTTC. Encoded protein: CASSPGTGGDIQYF.

There are many counts of this clonotype. The chain combines TRBV20-1 with TRBJ1-1; no clear D gene. V lost 6 bases to trimming and J lost 0 bases, with 35 bases between them. There are 21 residues in the CDR3. The germline CDR1 and CDR2 sequences are DFQATT and SNEGSKA (reference sequence). The CDR3 DNA sequence: TGCAGTGCGAAGCGGCTGGTCCTACTTGAGCAGGCGATTTCCATGAACACTGAAGCTTTCTTT. Protein product: CSAKRLVLLEQAISMNTEAFF.

This clonotype was observed many times. The chain recombines TRBV24-1 with TRBJ2-1, with 8 bases fitting TRBD2. This CDR3 region has 17 residues. With V trimmed by 1 base and J by 6 bases, 10 bases remained unmatched. Germline V gives CDR1 KGHDR, CDR2 SFDVKD. The DNA for the CDR3 is TGTGCCACCAGTGATTTTAAGGCGGGAGGTGGTCGCAATGAGCAGTTCTTC. Translated: CATSDFKAGGGRNEQFF.

This clonotype came up many times. The chain employs TRBV20-1 and TRBJ1-1, with TRBD1 identical over 9 bases. The germline CDR1 and CDR2 sequences are DFQATT and SNEGSKA (reference sequence). The CDR3 consists of 14 residues. Trimming took 3 bases from V and 6 from J; bases not matched to a gene: 8. The CDR3 protein is CSASSGTGRAEAFF. The CDR3 DNA follows: TGCAGTGCTAGTTCGGGGACAGGGCGCGCTGAAGCTTTCTTT.

In this sample, this clonotype turned up many times. The chain recombines TRBV5-1 with TRBJ2-1; TRBD2 matches 7 bases. The CDR3 has 16 residues. Germline V lookup: CDR1 SGHRS, CDR2 YFSETQ. J was trimmed by 5 bases and V by 0 bases; bases with no gene match: 8. The DNA for the CDR3 is TGCGCCAGCAGCTTGGACGTCGGGAGGCCTAACAATGAGCAGTTCTTC. This codes for CASSLDVGRPNNEQFF.

This clonotype was recorded many times. The V call is TRBV10-3, the J call TRBJ1-1; 9 bases line up with TRBD1. Germline CDR1 reads ENHRY; CDR2 reads SYGVKD. V trimming: 0 bases; J trimming: 4 bases; junction bases outside the gene matches: 3. The CDR3 loop spans 15 amino acids. CDR3 DNA sequence: TGTGCCATCAGTGAGTCCCGGACAGGGGCCACTGAAGCTTTCTTT. This translates into CAISESRTGATEAFF.

The chain joins TRBV5-8 to TRBJ2-1, with 7 bases lining up with TRBD1. The CDR3 runs to 18 residues. Trimming cost V 4 bases and J 3 bases; bases outside gene matches: 16. Germline CDR1 is SGHTS and CDR2 is YDEGEE. The CDR3 DNA is TGTGCCAGCAGCGATGAAACAAGCCGGGACAGAATCTACAATGAGCAGTTCTTC. This encodes CASSDETSRDRIYNEQFF. Using reference TRBV5-8 and TRBJ2-1 for the parts outside the CDR3, the full variable domain is EAGVTQSPTHLIKTRGQQATLRCSPISGHTSVYWYQQALGLGLQFLLWYDEGEERNRGNFPPRFSGRQFPNYSSELNVNALELEDSALYLCASSDETSRDRIYNEQFFGPGTRLTVL.

This clonotype appeared many times. The chain is built from TRBV10-3 and TRBJ1-1, with TRBD1 as a possible D gene (6 bases). V lost 4 bases and J lost 5, with 14 bases in between. CDR3 size: 14 residues. CDR1 ENHRY and CDR2 SYGVKD come from the germline V gene. CDR3 amino acids: CAISGTGRRTEAFF. The CDR3 DNA is TGTGCCATCAGTGGAACAGGGCGGAGAACTGAAGCTTTCTTT.

This clonotype showed up just a few times. CDR3 nucleotides: TGCGCCAGCAGCCAAGTAGCAGGGGCTCGGGATGGCTACACCTTC. This encodes CASSQVAGARDGYTF. The rearrangement joins TRBV4-1 to TRBJ1-2; possible D gene TRBD1, 6 bases. This CDR3 comprises 15 residues. The V end was cut by 1 base, the J end by 6 bases, with 15 bases between. Looked up from germline, CDR1 is MGHRA and CDR2 is YSYEKL.

The chain is built from TRBV19 and TRBJ2-5, with D possibly being TRBD2 (5 bases). The CDR3 loop spans 15 amino acids. The germline CDR1 and CDR2 sequences are LNHDA and SQIVND (reference sequence). V shed 3 bases and J shed 1 base, with 12 bases lying between them. The CDR3 sequence: CASSIAGQFQETQYF. As DNA, the CDR3 is TGTGCCAGTAGTATTGCGGGCCAATTCCAAGAGACCCAGTACTTC.

This clonotype was counted between two and nine times. The chain carries TRBV7-9 and TRBJ2-1; tentative D call: TRBD1 (5 bases). From germline, CDR1 is SEHNR and CDR2 FQNEAQ (reference sequence). The CDR3 loop spans 13 amino acids. Trimming removed 1 base from V and 15 bases from J, with 16 bases in between. CDR3 coding DNA: TGTGCCAGCAGCTTAGTGTTTTCAGGGCACGCGTTCTTC. Translation gives CASSLVFSGHAFF.

This clonotype was seen many times. In nucleotides, the CDR3 is TGCGCCAGCAGCTTGGTGGGACAGGGGGCGGGGAACACTGAAGCTTTCTTT. Encoded protein: CASSLVGQGAGNTEAFF. This rearrangement joins TRBV5-1 to TRBJ1-1; TRBD1 matches 12 bases. The J segment lost 1 base and the V segment lost 0 bases, leaving 4 bases of the junction unmatched. There are 17 residues in the CDR3. The germline V gene encodes CDR1 SGHRS and CDR2 YFSETQ.

This clonotype was counted ten times or more. The chain joins TRBV5-6 to TRBJ2-7; 7 positions match TRBD2. CDR3 length: 14 amino acids. Germline V gene lookup returns CDR1 SGHDT and CDR2 YYEEEE. Trimming at V came to 4 bases and at J to 2 bases, leaving 6 bases not matched to a gene. In DNA, the CDR3 is TGTGCCAGCAGCCCTCGCCGGGGGGCCTACGAGCAGTACTTC. Amino acids: CASSPRRGAYEQYF. Drawing the rest from reference TRBV5-6 and TRBJ2-7, the complete variable domain is DAGVTQSPTHLIKTRGQQVTLRCSPKSGHDTVSWYQQALGQGPQFIFQYYEEEERQRGNFPDRFSGHQFPNYSSELNVNALLLGDSALYLCASSPRRGAYEQYFGPGTRLTVT.

This clonotype was picked up many times. V is TRBV4-1 and J is TRBJ1-4; D not certain. The length of the CDR3 is 15 residues. Trimming pared 1 base from V and 6 bases from J, leaving 12 bases between. CDR1 is MGHRA, CDR2 YSYEKL, per germline. This CDR3 reads CASSQAQTSYEKLFF. The CDR3 bases are TGCGCCAGCAGCCAAGCTCAGACTTCCTATGAAAAACTGTTTTTT.